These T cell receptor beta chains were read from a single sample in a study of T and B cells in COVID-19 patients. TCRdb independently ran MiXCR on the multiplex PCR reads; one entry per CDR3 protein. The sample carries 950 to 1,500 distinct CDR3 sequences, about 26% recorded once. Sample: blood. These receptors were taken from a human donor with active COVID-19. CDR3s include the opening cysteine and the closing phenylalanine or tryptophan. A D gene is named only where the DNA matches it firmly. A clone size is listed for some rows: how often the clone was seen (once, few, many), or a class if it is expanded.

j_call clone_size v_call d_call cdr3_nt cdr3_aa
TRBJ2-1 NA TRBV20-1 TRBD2 TGCAGTGCCCCCCCCCTAGCGGGTAGTAATGAGCAGTTCTTC CSAPPLAGSNEQFF
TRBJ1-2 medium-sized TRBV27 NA TGTGCCAGCAGTTTATCACTGGGGAACAATGGCTACACCTTC CASSLSLGNNGYTF
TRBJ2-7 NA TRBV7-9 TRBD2 TGTGCCACCGGACTAGCGGGTACCTACGAGCAGTACTTC CATGLAGTYEQYF
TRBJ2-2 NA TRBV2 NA TGTGCCAGCAGGTCAGGGGGGATCGCCGGGGAGCTGTTTTTT CASRSGGIAGELFF
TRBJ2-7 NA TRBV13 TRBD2 TGTGCCAGCACCGGACTAGCGGGGGAGTACGAGCAGTACTTC CASTGLAGEYEQYF
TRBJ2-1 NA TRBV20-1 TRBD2 TGCAGTGCTAGAGATCTTGGGAGGACTAGCGGGGGGGGATACAATGAGCAGTTCTTC CSARDLGRTSGGGYNEQFF
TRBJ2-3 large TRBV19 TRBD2 TGTGCCAGTAGTATTTGGGGGGGAACGGATACGCAGTATTTT CASSIWGGTDTQYF
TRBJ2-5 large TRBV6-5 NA TGTGCCAGCAGAGACCGCGACGGGCTCCAAGAGACCCAGTACTTC CASRDRDGLQETQYF
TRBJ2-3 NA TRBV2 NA TGTGCCAGCGCGATGGGGTTCGCAGATACGCAGTATTTT CASAMGFADTQYF
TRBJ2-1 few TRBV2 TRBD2 TGTGCCAGCAGCGCGGGGGACTACAATGAGCAGTTCTTC CASSAGDYNEQFF
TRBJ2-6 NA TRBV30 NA TGTGCCTGGAGCAAGGGGGGAGCTGGGGCCAACGTCCTGACTTTC CAWSKGGAGANVLTF
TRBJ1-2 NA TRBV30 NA TGTGCCTGGAGTGCCTTGACACGGGTATATGGCTACACCTTC CAWSALTRVYGYTF
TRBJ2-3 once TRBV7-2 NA TGTGCCAGCAGCTTAAGGCGGGTAGTCGCAGATACGCAGTATTTT CASSLRRVVADTQYF
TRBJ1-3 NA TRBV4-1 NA TGCGCCAGCAGCCAGGTGAACGTGAGGTCTGGAAACACCATATATTTT CASSQVNVRSGNTIYF
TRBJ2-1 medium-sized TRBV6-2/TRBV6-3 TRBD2 TGTGCCAGCAGTGCCACTAGCGGTTCCTACAATGAGCAGTTCTTC CASSATSGSYNEQFF
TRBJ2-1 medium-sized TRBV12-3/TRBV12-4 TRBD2 TGTGCCAGCAGGCCGGGACTAGCGGGAATTTCCTACAATGAGCAGTTCTTC CASRPGLAGISYNEQFF
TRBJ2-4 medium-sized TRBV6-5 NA TGTGCCAGCAGTTACTCCCACAGGGCAGAAAACATTCAGTACTTC CASSYSHRAENIQYF
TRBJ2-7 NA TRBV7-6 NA TGCGCCAGCAACCAAGATCGGGTACAGTTCGACGAGCAGTACTTC CASNQDRVQFDEQYF
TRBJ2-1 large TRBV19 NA TGTGCCAGTAAACGGGGCAGCCTTGGAAGTGAGCAGTTCTTC CASKRGSLGSEQFF
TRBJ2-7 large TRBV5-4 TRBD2 TGTGCCACCACATACGGTAGCGGGAACTTCTACGAGCAGTACTTC CATTYGSGNFYEQYF
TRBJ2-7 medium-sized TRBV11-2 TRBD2 TGTGCCAGCAGCTTATGGCGGGAGATGGGCGAGCAGTACTTC CASSLWREMGEQYF
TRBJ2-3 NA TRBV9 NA TGTGCCAGCAGCCCAGGACCGGTAGATACGCAGTATTTT CASSPGPVDTQYF
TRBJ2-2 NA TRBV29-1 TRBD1 TGCAGCGTTGGCATTAGGACAGGGTCCGGGGAGCTGTTTTTT CSVGIRTGSGELFF
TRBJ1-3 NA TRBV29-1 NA TGCAGCGCAGCCTCCCGGGGGGCAAGGGGAAACACCATATATTTT CSAASRGARGNTIYF
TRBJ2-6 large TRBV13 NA TGTGCCAGCAGCTTGGAAGGCTCTGGGGCCAACGTCCTGACTTTC CASSLEGSGANVLTF
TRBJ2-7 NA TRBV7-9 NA TGTGCCAGCAGCTTAGCCTGGGTCTCAGGGGCCAACGAGCAGTACTTC CASSLAWVSGANEQYF
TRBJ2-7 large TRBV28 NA TGTGCCAGCAGTTTATGGGGATCCACCTACGAGCAGTACTTC CASSLWGSTYEQYF
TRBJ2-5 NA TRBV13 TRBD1 TGTGCCAGCAGCCAATTGACAGGGGGCTGGGAGACCCAGTACTTC CASSQLTGGWETQYF
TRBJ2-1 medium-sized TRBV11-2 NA TGTGCCAGCAGCTTAGTTTTGGGGGAGTTGGGGTTCTTC CASSLVLGELGFF
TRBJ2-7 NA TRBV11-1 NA TGTGCCAGCAGCTTACCGGGGAGCTCCTACGAGCAGTACTTC CASSLPGSSYEQYF
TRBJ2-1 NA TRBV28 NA TGTGCCAGCAGCCCCGACACGCCGGGCGGGAATGAGCAGTTCTTC CASSPDTPGGNEQFF
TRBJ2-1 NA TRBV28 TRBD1 TGTGCCAGCACTTATGGGGACAGGGCCTACAATGAGCAGTTCTTC CASTYGDRAYNEQFF
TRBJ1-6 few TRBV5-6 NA TGTGCCAGCAGCTTGGGACTAGCGGGGGGCATATATTCACCCCTCCACTTT CASSLGLAGGIYSPLHF
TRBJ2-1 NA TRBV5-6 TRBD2 TGTGCCAGCAGGCTGGGACTAGCGGGAGAGCAGTTCTTC CASRLGLAGEQFF
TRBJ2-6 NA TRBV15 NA TGTGCCACCAGCAGAGACACAGGGACTGGGGCCAACGTCCTGACTTTC CATSRDTGTGANVLTF
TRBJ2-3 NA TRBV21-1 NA TGTGCCAGGGGAGGGGACAGGGGCACAGATACGCAGTATTTT CARGGDRGTDTQYF
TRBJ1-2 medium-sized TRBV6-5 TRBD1 TGTGCCAGCACCCAGGGGGCTGGCTACACCTTC CASTQGAGYTF
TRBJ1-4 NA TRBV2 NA TGTGCCAGCCGCGGGCGGAGGACTAATGAAAAACTGTTTTTT CASRGRRTNEKLFF
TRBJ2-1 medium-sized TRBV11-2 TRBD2 TGTGCCAGCAGCCCCCTGGGACTAGCGGAAGGTCTCGGTTCGCAGTTCTTC CASSPLGLAEGLGSQFF
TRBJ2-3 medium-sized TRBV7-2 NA TGTGCCAGCAGCCCGCGGACGGGTACAGATACGCAGTATTTT CASSPRTGTDTQYF
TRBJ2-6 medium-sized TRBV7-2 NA TGTGCCAGCAGTTCTACAGGGTCCTCTGGGGCCAACGTCCTGACTTTC CASSSTGSSGANVLTF
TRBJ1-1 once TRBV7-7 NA TGTGCCAGCAGCCAACAGGTGAACACTGAAGCTTTCTTT CASSQQVNTEAFF
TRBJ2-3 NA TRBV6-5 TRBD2 TGTGCCAGCAGTTACTGGACTAGCGACACAGATACGCAGTATTTT CASSYWTSDTDTQYF
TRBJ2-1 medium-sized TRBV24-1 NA TGTGCCACCAGTGGTTCCCAGAGCTCCTACAATGAGCAGTTCTTC CATSGSQSSYNEQFF
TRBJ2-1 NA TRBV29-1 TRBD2 TGCAGCGTTGATGGTCAGGGACTAGCGGGGGGAAATGAGCAGTTCTTC CSVDGQGLAGGNEQFF
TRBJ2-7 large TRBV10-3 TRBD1 TGTGCCATCAGTGAGGTTTTGAGGGACAGGAACGAGCAGTACTTC CAISEVLRDRNEQYF
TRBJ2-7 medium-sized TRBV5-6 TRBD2 TGTGCCAGCAGCGGGGGGGAACAGGCCTACGAGCAGTACTTC CASSGGEQAYEQYF
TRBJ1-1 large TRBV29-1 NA TGCAGCGTTGATTGGGGAGGGACTGAAGCTTTCTTT CSVDWGGTEAFF
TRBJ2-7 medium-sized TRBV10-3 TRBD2 TGTGCCATCAAACCCAGCGGGGATCCCTACGAGCAGTACTTC CAIKPSGDPYEQYF
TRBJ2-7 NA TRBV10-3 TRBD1 TGTGCCATCGGGGACAGCGAGCAGTACTTC CAIGDSEQYF
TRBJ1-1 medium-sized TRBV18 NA TGTGCCAGCTCACCAAATTGGGGGGGAGACACTGAAGCTTTCTTT CASSPNWGGDTEAFF
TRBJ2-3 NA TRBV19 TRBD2 TGTGCCAGTAGTTGGACTAGCGGGAGGCGAACAGATACGCAGTATTTT CASSWTSGRRTDTQYF
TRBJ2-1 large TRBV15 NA TGTGCCACCAGCAGGTCTCAGTTTAACAATGAGCAGTTCTTC CATSRSQFNNEQFF
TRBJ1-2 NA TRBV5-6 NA TGTGCCAGCAGGCTGGTCGGGGGAAGTAACTATGGCTACACCTTC CASRLVGGSNYGYTF
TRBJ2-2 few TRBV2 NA TGTGCCAGCAGTGAACCCCCCCTGAACACCGGGGAGCTGTTTTTT CASSEPPLNTGELFF